This T cell receptor beta chain was recorded in a study of CD8+CD57+ T cells in acquired aplastic anemia. Study-level background: When averaged, DNA from sorted CD4+ and CD8+ cells came to about 3 ug.

Study-level results: Significance was not reached for CD8+ Simpson's diversity between patients and controls. Patients and controls shared around 30 CD8+ CDR3 sequences.

CDR3 length: 13 residues. V lost 4 bases to trimming and J lost 2 bases, with 6 bases between them. The use of genomic DNA as template underpinned the TCR beta VDJ and CDR3 profiling. TCRdb reanalysed the reads using MiXCR and keeps one entry per CDR3 protein. Of some 120,000 distinct CDR3 sequences listed, almost 40% were seen once; the top ten hold approximately 2.6%. It was patients with CD8+CD57+ cell expansion by flow cytometry who were chosen for sequencing. Severe acquired aplastic anemia was diagnosed in all patients. Remarks on this clonotype: Its matching antigen is unknown.

The source of this sequence is a human donor with aplastic anemia. The specimen sequenced was sorted CD4+, CD8+, or CD8+CD57+ T cells (not recorded which) from PBMCs. The rearrangement joins TRBV12-3 or TRBV12-4 to TRBJ2-1, with D perhaps TRBD1 (6 bases). In DNA form, the CDR3 reads TGTGCCAGCAGTTGGACAGCCTACAATGAGCAGTTCTTC. It is translated as CASSWTAYNEQFF.